Below are 5 T cell receptor beta chains sequenced from a single sample in a study of blood T cell repertoires in COVID-19. Using immunoSEQ multiplex PCR, the repertoire was profiled, and TCRdb retains in-frame clones only, with some absent. The data contain about 140,000 clones, around 77% of them singletons. Specimen: peripheral blood. These receptors were collected from a man aged 50 to 59 with active or convalescent COVID-19.

This chain uses TRBV5-1 with TRBJ2-5; D ambiguous. This CDR3 has 14 amino acids. Germline-derived CDR1 and CDR2 are SGHRS and YFSETQ. Trimming stripped 5 bases from V and 1 base from J, with 12 bases between. The CDR3 reads CASREAGAQETQYF. CDR3 bases: TGCGCCAGCAGAGAAGCAGGCGCCCAAGAGACCCAGTACTTC.

The gene calls are TRBV18 and TRBJ1-1; TRBD1 aligns across 12 bases. V lost 0 bases, J lost 5 bases, and 13 bases stayed unmatched. Per germline, CDR1 KGHSH and CDR2 LQKENI. CDR3 length: 19 amino acids. CDR3: CASSPPIFRDRGQRTEAFF. The CDR3 nucleotides read TGTGCCAGCTCACCACCGATCTTTAGGGACAGGGGGCAGCGGACTGAAGCTTTCTTT.

V is TRBV2 and J is TRBJ2-3; 7 bases fit TRBD2. Germline values: CDR1 SNHLY, CDR2 FYNNEI. The CDR3 is 14 amino acids. V was pared by 9 bases and J by 0 bases, with 6 bases of the junction left unmatched. CDR3 in DNA: TGTGCCAGGACTAGCCAGGAGAGCACAGATACGCAGTATTTT. Residues: CARTSQESTDTQYF.

V is TRBV6-4 and J is TRBJ2-3; D might be TRBD1 (6 bases). Germline V gives CDR1 MRHNA, CDR2 SNTAGT. The CDR3 sequence is 14 residues long. Trimming took 4 bases from V and 4 from J, leaving 12 bases between them. CDR3 sequence (DNA): TGTGCCAGCAGTGTACAGGGAATGGCAGATACGCAGTATTTT. It translates to CASSVQGMADTQYF.

The rearrangement uses TRBV20-1 and TRBJ2-5; D ambiguous. CDR3 length: 11 amino acids. CDR1 and CDR2 (germline): DFQATT, SNEGSKA (reference sequence). The ends were cut back, 5 bases at V and 2 bases at J, with 6 bases in the middle. CDR3 loop: CSAGPQETQYF. The CDR3, as DNA: TGCAGTGCTGGGCCGCAAGAGACCCAGTACTTC.